Listed below are T cell receptor beta chains from one sample, sequenced in a study of shared clonotypes between healthy human individuals. Produced via immunoSEQ multiplex PCR; TCRdb's table is partial and in-frame only. The sample lists millions of clones, around nine tenths occurring once. The sample comprised naive CD4+ T cells sorted from blood. These receptors all come from a man between 18 and 29 years old in good health. The CDR3 runs from the conserved cysteine through the conserved F or W. A D gene is named only where the DNA matches it firmly. Not every row has a clone size; where given, it reads once, few, many or a size class.

>NA|NA|18|TRBJ1-3|TRBV7-9
CASSLISGSTLSGNTIYF
TGTGCCAGCAGCTTAATATCGGGTAGTACCCTCTCTGGAAACACCATATATTTT
>NA|once|13|TRBJ1-2|TRBV10-3
CAISERREDGYTF
TGTGCCATCAGTGAGCGTAGGGAGGATGGCTACACCTTC
>NA|NA|14|TRBJ2-7|TRBV6-5
CASSYSWGADEQYF
TGTGCCAGCAGTTACTCCTGGGGGGCCGACGAGCAGTACTTC
>NA|NA|14|TRBJ2-7|TRBV28
CASSGREPSYEQYF
TGTGCCAGCAGCGGCAGGGAACCGTCCTACGAGCAGTACTTC
>TRBD1|few|13|TRBJ2-5|TRBV18
CASSPGQQETQYF
TGTGCCAGCTCGCCGGGACAGCAAGAGACCCAGTACTTC
>NA|NA|14|TRBJ1-5|TRBV7-8
CASNRAGSNQPQHF
TGTGCCAGCAACCGAGCGGGTAGCAATCAGCCCCAGCATTTT
>NA|NA|14|TRBJ2-6|TRBV5-1
CASGEQSGANVLTF
TGCGCCAGCGGGGAGCAATCTGGGGCCAACGTCCTGACTTTC
>TRBD2|NA|15|TRBJ2-1|TRBV10-3
CAISGMTSEYNEQFF
TGTGCCATCAGTGGGATGACTAGCGAGTACAATGAGCAGTTCTTC
>NA|NA|16|TRBJ2-3|TRBV7-2
CASSYLGQPSTDTQYF
TGTGCCAGCAGCTACCTAGGACAGCCTAGCACAGATACGCAGTATTTT
>NA|NA|14|TRBJ2-7|TRBV4-2
CASSQTGTAYEQYF
TGTGCCAGCAGCCAGACGGGGACTGCCTACGAGCAGTACTTC
>TRBD1|NA|14|TRBJ1-1|TRBV10-3
CAIRGTGTGTEAFF
TGTGCCATCAGGGGGACAGGGACTGGGACTGAAGCTTTCTTT
>TRBD2|NA|16|TRBJ2-3|TRBV7-6
CASSLTSGVVADTQYF
TGTGCCAGCAGCTTAACCAGCGGGGTCGTTGCAGATACGCAGTATTTT
>NA|NA|14|TRBJ1-1|TRBV7-2
CASSFDRLNTEAFF
TGTGCCAGCAGCTTTGACAGGCTGAACACTGAAGCTTTCTTT
>NA|NA|14|TRBJ2-3|TRBV18
CASSQAGTPDTQYF
TGTGCCAGCTCACAGGCCGGGACCCCAGATACGCAGTATTTT
>NA|NA|13|TRBJ2-3|TRBV28
CASSPLSRDTQYF
TGTGCCAGCAGCCCGTTGTCCCGAGATACGCAGTATTTT
>NA|NA|14|TRBJ1-2|TRBV7-8
CASSLGGVRGGYTF
TGTGCCAGCAGCTTAGGTGGTGTTCGTGGTGGCTACACCTTC
>NA|NA|14|TRBJ2-5|TRBV6-5
CASSPRRPQETQYF
TGTGCCAGCAGCCCCAGACGGCCACAAGAGACCCAGTACTTC
>NA|once|15|TRBJ1-4|TRBV30
CAWGRLDATNEKLFF
TGTGCCTGGGGGCGGTTAGACGCAACTAATGAAAAACTGTTTTTT
>NA|once|17|TRBJ1-4|TRBV19
CASSIVYQRQILEKLFF
TGTGCCAGTAGTATCGTTTATCAGAGACAGATACTTGAAAAACTGTTTTTT
>NA|NA|13|TRBJ1-2|TRBV7-2
CASSQSGFYGYTF
TGTGCCAGCAGCCAGTCAGGGTTCTATGGCTACACCTTC
>TRBD1|NA|13|TRBJ1-1|TRBV27
CASSSIRGTEAFF
TGTGCCAGCAGTTCGATCAGGGGGACTGAAGCTTTCTTT
>NA|once|17|TRBJ2-2|TRBV9
CASSVATRGSNTGELFF
TGTGCCAGCAGCGTAGCTACCAGGGGATCGAACACCGGGGAGCTGTTTTTT
>NA|NA|17|TRBJ1-1|TRBV5-1
CASSLAARGPANTEAFF
TGCGCCAGCAGCTTGGCCGCAAGGGGCCCTGCAAACACTGAAGCTTTCTTT
>TRBD1|NA|14|TRBJ1-1|TRBV30
CAWSDRGYVPEAFF
TGTGCCTGGAGTGACAGGGGGTATGTCCCTGAAGCTTTCTTT
>TRBD2|NA|11|TRBJ2-1|TRBV2
CASSPGLAQFF
TGTGCCAGCAGTCCGGGACTAGCTCAGTTCTTC
>NA|few|14|TRBJ1-1|TRBV28
CASSLAGGTPEAFF
TGTGCCAGCAGTTTAGCCGGAGGGACACCTGAAGCTTTCTTT
>NA|once|14|TRBJ2-2|TRBV7-2
CASSLIQGTGELFF
TGTGCCAGCAGCTTAATCCAGGGAACCGGGGAGCTGTTTTTT
>NA|NA|14|TRBJ2-7|TRBV5-6
CASSFPPLRYEQYF
TGTGCCAGCAGCTTTCCCCCGTTACGCTACGAGCAGTACTTC
>NA|NA|14|TRBJ2-2|TRBV11-3
CASSLDISTGELFF
TGTGCCAGCAGCTTAGATATTTCCACCGGGGAGCTGTTTTTT
>NA|NA|13|TRBJ1-1|TRBV28
CASLPRVPVEAFF
TGTGCCAGCTTACCCCGTGTGCCAGTTGAAGCTTTCTTT
>NA|once|14|TRBJ2-7|TRBV5-1
CASSLGPGDYEQYF
TGCGCCAGCAGCTTGGGTCCTGGGGATTACGAGCAGTACTTC
>NA|NA|16|TRBJ1-6|TRBV21-1
CASSKAGQGSYSPLHF
TGTGCCAGCAGCAAAGCCGGCCAGGGTTCTTATTCACCCCTCCACTTT
>NA|NA|13|TRBJ1-3|TRBV7-2
CASTVVSGNTIYF
TGTGCCAGCACGGTGGTCTCTGGAAACACCATATATTTT
>NA|once|12|TRBJ1-2|TRBV19
CASSPGGQGYTF
TGTGCCTCCTCCCCGGGGGGGCAAGGCTACACCTTC
>NA|NA|14|TRBJ1-1|TRBV2
CASSEARGSTEAFF
TGTGCCAGCAGTGAAGCCCGCGGGTCCACTGAAGCTTTCTTT
>NA|NA|16|TRBJ2-7|TRBV5-6
CASSLGRTAGSYEQYF
TGTGCCAGCAGCTTAGGCAGGACGGCGGGGTCCTACGAGCAGTACTTC
>NA|NA|15|TRBJ1-4|TRBV7-9
CASSLNGRGDEKLFF
TGTGCCAGCAGCTTAAACGGTAGAGGGGATGAAAAACTGTTTTTT
>TRBD1|NA|15|TRBJ2-7|TRBV10-1
CASSDAGTGPYEQYF
TGCGCCAGCAGTGATGCCGGGACAGGCCCCTACGAGCAGTACTTC
>NA|NA|14|TRBJ2-7|TRBV5-1
CASSHGWVAHEQYF
TGCGCCAGCAGCCATGGCTGGGTGGCCCACGAGCAGTACTTC
>NA|NA|13|TRBJ2-5|TRBV10-1
CASSEGGRETQYF
TGCGCCAGCAGTGAGGGGGGCCGCGAGACCCAGTACTTC
>TRBD1|NA|16|TRBJ2-2|TRBV7-6
CASALSGTGVTGELFF
TGTGCCAGCGCCCTGTCGGGGACAGGGGTTACCGGGGAGCTGTTTTTT
>NA|NA|14|TRBJ2-7|TRBV18
CASSPLGGTHEQYF
TGTGCCAGCTCACCATTGGGCGGGACTCACGAGCAGTACTTC
>TRBD1|NA|15|TRBJ1-5|TRBV6-1
CASSEQPGGGQPQHF
TGTGCCAGCAGTGAACAGCCAGGGGGCGGTCAGCCCCAGCATTTT
>TRBD1|NA|15|TRBJ1-6|TRBV7-8
CASSRRGTDNSPLHF
TGTGCCAGCAGCCGCCGAGGGACAGATAATTCACCCCTCCACTTT
>TRBD1|once|13|TRBJ2-1|TRBV5-1
CASSTYRGNEQFF
TGCGCCAGCAGCACGTACAGGGGGAATGAGCAGTTCTTC
>NA|NA|15|TRBJ1-1|TRBV18
CASLGRKGADTEAFF
TGTGCCAGCCTCGGGCGAAAAGGGGCGGACACTGAAGCTTTCTTT